This TCR beta chain stems from a study of cytomegalovirus exposure and HLA in healthy donors (dated by TCRdb to 2016 to 2017). In the study overall: An earlier analysis of approximately 640 of the donors reported approximately 290 Gb of sequence data and some 120 million unique TCR beta sequences from roughly 180 million T cells. An early release that covered fewer than 800 HLA-typed donors contained around 330 gigabases of sequencing data and 70 million to 100 million unique TCR sequences. Among the roughly 400 genotyped donors, 81% belonged to the genetic ancestry cluster associated with self-reported Caucasian donors. The study aimed to test whether signatures of past pathogen exposure could be identified by cataloging public T cell receptors. The T cell repertoires of 670 or so subjects were profiled by immunosequencing and related to cytomegalovirus serostatus. In addition to the first cohort of about 650 subjects, a separate validation cohort of some 120 different subjects was used. High-throughput TCR immunosequencing, statistical association of individual TCRs with disease status, and machine learning were combined to predict cytomegalovirus infection status. To study patterns of TCR occurrence, a later analysis re-analyzed previously published TCR beta repertoires from more than 550 donors and added high-resolution HLA genotyping. Rather than drawing on any new phenotypic data, the later analysis identified candidate immune exposures from TCR beta sequences and the way those sequences occurred across donors. An earlier analysis of approximately 500 of the donors applied high-throughput TCR beta sequencing to assess whether each TCR beta V gene segment acted as functional or pseudogenic. Donor age, sex, ethnicity and CMV serostatus were collected together with the repertoire data. Genome-wide SNP genotypes for about 65% of the 666 donors were used in a later genetic analysis, which treated that subset as a discovery cohort. All discovery cohort repertoires had been generated using a single sequencing platform. Both class I and class II loci were covered by HLA typing, at four-digit resolution. The number of donors typed differed by locus, with about 629-630 for A, B, C, DRB1 and DQB1, more than 500 for DQA1, 600 to 610 for DPA1, and around 460 for DPB1. Because of strong linkage in the cohort, 4 to 6 DR-DQ haplotypes were treated as single units for association and clustering. Across some 400 genotyped donors of the cohort, an average of approximately 200,000 unique TCR beta nucleotide sequences per donor were sequenced, and about a sixth of those sequences were non-productive. What the work shows at the level of the full study, not this receptor alone: Because HLA typing was unavailable for some donors at each locus, only the typed subset was used in association tests. A later analysis found that HLA-associated TCR beta chains were more clonally expanded and had lower generation probabilities than equally common non-associated chains. A later genetic analysis reported fewer N-insertions in productive TCRs among donors in an Asian-associated ancestry cluster than the roughly 700-donor mean. Correlated functional status among segregating V segments might be attributable to linkage disequilibrium, but an unknown experimental factor could not be ruled out. A later analysis associated some 17,000 TCR beta sequences with specific HLA alleles at a false discovery rate of 0.05. A further reported finding was that TCR beta sequences accurately predicted the HLA-A and HLA-B alleles for most subjects in the first cohort. When HLA alleles, especially DR and DQ, strongly co-occurred, attributing TCR associations to individual alleles was difficult. In a later analysis, several top co-occurrence clusters were reported to appear linked to parvovirus B19, influenza, CMV and Epstein-Barr virus. A few of the identified cytomegalovirus-associated TCR beta chains were confirmed in vitro to be specific for cytomegalovirus antigens. CMV serostatus was the only immune exposure information available for the cohort. A later genetic analysis associated a missense DCLRE1C variant with V-gene and J-gene trimming of TCR beta chains, and an independent cohort replicated the association. The 87-base-pair reads could not distinguish some IMGT-functional V segments, including TRBV6-2 and TRBV6-3, so those segments were excluded. In the study, approximately 150 TCR beta chains were listed as associated with cytomegalovirus. The authors suggested that the approach could potentially be generalized to other disease states and immunological phenotypes. Most TCR sequences were seen in very few donors, while some public TCRs were found in many individuals. In a later analysis, TCR association rates were found to vary across HLA loci, with the most associated TCRs seen for DRB1 alleles and the fewest for HLA-C alleles. Because counts were too low, seventeen rarely observed V segments, including chromosome 9 orphons, were left out of the earlier analysis of about 620 of the donors. In an earlier analysis of under 600 of the donors, most TCR beta V segments were observed in productive rearrangements about 90% or about 30% of the time, broadly matching IMGT annotations. The presence/absence analyses assumed that sequencing depth was roughly uniform across donors, and that assumption may not be true. A cluster of highly shared sequence variants was judged likely to represent a technical artifact of the sequencing pipeline. In both the original and validation cohorts, the classifier was reported to diagnose cytomegalovirus status with high specificity and sensitivity. In this cohort, only TCR beta chains were sequenced, and detectable features were limited by the absence of alpha or paired-chain data. According to a later analysis, most CMV-associated TCR beta chains appeared to be HLA-restricted, and the HLA associations seemed to be driven largely by CMV exposure.

As encoded in the germline V gene, CDR1 is SGHRS while CDR2 is YFSETQ. The CDR3 holds 14 amino acids from the cysteine to the phenylalanine. Of all the DNA, just the CDR3 is kept, 42 bases in frame from base 1. V and J lose 1 base and 6 bases, and a span of 12 bases separates them. Libraries were built with the immunoSEQ multiplex PCR assay. For the multiplex PCR, a mixture combining 60 forward primers for TCR Vbeta segments and 13 reverse primers for TCR Jbeta segments was used. A multiplex PCR assay on genomic DNA amplified the CDR3 region of rearranged TCR beta genes. The Illumina HiSeq System was used to sequence the amplified TCR beta libraries as 87-base-pair reads. As for how the authors treated the data: A later analysis tallied roughly 80 million unique TCR beta chains across the 666 repertoires, and approximately 11 million of those chains were shared by two or more donors. A nearest-neighbor algorithm error-corrected the raw reads and collapsed the reads into unique sequences, merging closely related sequences to remove PCR and sequencing errors. V, D and J gene segments were assigned by aligning CDR3 sequences to IMGT reference sequences. Each retained sequence needed at least a six-nucleotide match to both a V gene segment and a J gene segment. A rearrangement was called productive if the CDR3 had no stop codons and remained in frame with V and J, and every other rearrangement was called non-productive. CDR3 was defined according to IMGT convention as the region running from the second conserved V-encoded cysteine to the conserved J-encoded phenylalanine. The earlier analysis of about 590 of the donors excluded sequences that lacked an unambiguous match to a single V gene segment. An earlier analysis of roughly 590 of the donors called V segments functional above 56.7% productive rearrangements and segregating when the between-donor standard deviation exceeded 5%. A statistical classification framework was built to diagnose cytomegalovirus status from the catalog of TCR beta chain sequences. A later analysis assigned V and J genes by comparing TCR nucleotide sequences with IMGT/GENE-DB human TR gene sequences. The TCRdist pipeline was used in a later analysis to assign CDR3 sequences and most-parsimonious VDJ recombination scenarios. In a later analysis, each TCR beta chain was defined by its CDR3 amino acid sequence together with its V-gene family, and reads without a unique V-gene family were excluded. A later analysis removed roughly 590 highly shared, low-generation-probability nucleotide sequences to deal with suspected cross-contamination and a sequencing artifact. For each public chain, a later analysis derived a clonal expansion index from normalized ranks of inferred template counts within each repertoire. Generation probabilities in a later analysis came from a VDJ recombination model fitted to out-of-frame rearrangements, and those results were checked against IGoR. Hypergeometric tests were used in a later analysis to score TCR-TCR, TCR-HLA and TCR-CMV co-occurrence, with a repertoire-size bias correction applied to the TCR pairs. False discovery rates were estimated in a later analysis by permuting HLA or CMV assignments 20 times. In a later analysis, co-occurring TCRs were grouped using DBSCAN, with TCRdist sequence similarity added in when clustering inside HLA-allele-positive subsets. Co-occurrence clustering excluded repertoires with fewer than 30,000 or more than 120,000 public chains, plus five with anomalous nucleotide sharing. TCRdb obtained this table from immuneACCESS and retained in-frame rearrangements with V and J assigned. These tables miss some clones; where compared with another copy, unresolved V genes account for less than half of the shortfall, and the remainder is unexplained. D and trimming come from the DNA, and the V and J calls and clone size come from that table. This sample is represented by around 170,000 clones; over 65% of them were singletons. The ten biggest clones cover roughly 2.6% of the sample.

The cohort was made up of approximately 670 healthy bone marrow donors. At the time of sampling, every cohort member was nominally healthy, though immune exposures that went unrecorded were likely present. The donor tested CMV seropositive and was one of the 289 seropositive cohort members. Every donor gave a peripheral blood sample, and the peripheral blood mononuclear cells from that sample were used for TCR beta sequencing. The Qiagen DNeasy Blood Extraction Kit was used to extract genomic DNA from the blood cell samples. With respect to this clone: No antigen is known for it. No per-base quality is available; no much larger clone lies one base away.

The source is a woman aged 45-65 years in good health and CMV-seropositive. Source material: PBMCs. Here the chain combines TRBV5-1 and TRBJ2-3; the best D guess is TRBD1, with 5 bases matching. CDR3 loop: CASSLIPGKDTQYF. The sequenced DNA: TGCGCCAGCAGCTTGATCCCAGGGAAGGATACGCAGTATTTT.